These T cell receptor beta chains were read from a single sample in a study of CD8+ T cells in alopecia areata. TCRdb's table, derived via immunoSEQ multiplex PCR, lists solely in-frame clones and lacks some. This sample has about 210,000 clones, with around 65% found just once. The starting material was CD4+ T cells sorted from blood, obtained around week 42, from a patient treated with tofacitinib. These receptors all stem from a human donor with alopecia areata. Both conserved end residues are part of each CDR3. A D gene is named only where the DNA matches it firmly. Clone size is stated in some rows and not others, as once, few, many or a class when expanded.

>TRBJ1-5|.|TRBV29-1|.
CSVGSSMNQPQHF
TGCAGCGTTGGTTCGTCGATGAATCAGCCCCAGCATTTT
>TRBJ1-2|few|TRBV6-1|.
CASSEAHRATSYTF
TGTGCCAGCAGTGAAGCGCACAGGGCTACTAGCTACACCTTC
>TRBJ1-5|.|TRBV19|.
CASTGGGQPQHF
TGTGCCAGTACGGGGGGCGGCCAGCCCCAGCATTTT
>TRBJ1-1|.|TRBV4-3|.
CASSQDGTHTEAFF
TGCGCCAGCAGCCAGGACGGGACACACACTGAAGCTTTCTTT
>TRBJ2-5|.|TRBV18|.
CASSPRADPQETQYF
TGTGCCAGCTCACCTAGGGCCGACCCCCAAGAGACCCAGTACTTC
>TRBJ2-7|.|TRBV10-3|.
CAIRGLDTSGEQYF
TGTGCCATCAGAGGCCTTGACACTTCGGGGGAGCAGTACTTC
>TRBJ2-3|.|TRBV6-4|.
CATRLGTNTDTQYF
TGTGCCACCAGATTGGGGACAAACACAGATACGCAGTATTTT
>TRBJ1-2|.|TRBV30|.
CAWHQGAGYTF
TGTGCCTGGCATCAGGGAGCTGGCTACACCTTC
>TRBJ2-1|.|TRBV4-2|TRBD2
CASSPGLALGREQFF
TGTGCCAGCAGCCCGGGACTAGCGTTGGGTCGTGAGCAGTTCTTC
>TRBJ1-6|once|TRBV27|TRBD1
CASRGTGRSPLHF
TGTGCCAGCAGGGGGACAGGGCGGTCACCCCTCCACTTT
>TRBJ1-2|.|TRBV30|.
CAWSGGGYTF
TGTGCCTGGAGTGGTGGGGGCTACACCTTC
>TRBJ1-4|.|TRBV14|TRBD1
CASSHRTGGHEKLFF
TGTGCCAGCAGCCACCGGACAGGGGGCCATGAAAAACTGTTTTTT
>TRBJ1-2|.|TRBV29-1|.
CSVDHLANYGYTF
TGCAGCGTTGATCATTTGGCTAACTATGGCTACACCTTC
>TRBJ1-5|.|TRBV6-5|TRBD1
CASSYAGGQPQHF
TGTGCCAGCAGTTATGCAGGGGGGCAGCCCCAGCATTTT
>TRBJ1-6|.|TRBV14|.
CASSLNTGIFNSPLHF
TGTGCCAGCAGCCTCAATACAGGGATCTTTAATTCACCCCTCCACTTT
>TRBJ2-7|once|TRBV5-1|.
CASSLTGEQYF
TGCGCCAGCAGCTTGACCGGGGAGCAGTACTTC
>TRBJ2-6|.|TRBV9|.
CASSVDQSGANVLTF
TGTGCCAGCAGCGTAGACCAATCTGGGGCCAACGTCCTGACTTTC
>TRBJ2-1|.|TRBV7-2|.
CASSAYPSYEQFF
TGTGCCAGCAGCGCATACCCTAGCTATGAGCAGTTCTTC
>TRBJ1-2|few|TRBV15|.
CATSRVFGAHF
TGTGCCACCAGCAGAGTTTTTGGAGCCCACTTC
>TRBJ1-2|.|TRBV4-3|.
CASSQGRERPMNGYTF
TGCGCCAGCAGCCAAGGTCGGGAGAGACCTATGAATGGCTACACCTTC
>TRBJ2-7|few|TRBV27|TRBD1
CASRTDRVAGEQYF
TGTGCCAGCAGAACGGACAGGGTCGCCGGCGAGCAGTACTTC
>TRBJ2-1|.|TRBV7-8|.
CASSNRRVEQFF
TGTGCCAGCAGCAACAGGCGTGTAGAGCAGTTCTTC
>TRBJ2-7|.|TRBV29-1|.
CSVKQGNYEQYF
TGCAGCGTCAAACAGGGAAACTACGAGCAGTACTTC
>TRBJ2-1|few|TRBV10-3|.
CAISESDSAYNEQFF
TGTGCCATCAGTGAGTCCGACTCCGCCTACAATGAGCAGTTCTTC
>TRBJ1-4|.|TRBV30|.
CAWRGGRDEKLFF
TGTGCCTGGAGGGGGGGTAGGGACGAAAAACTGTTTTTT
>TRBJ2-1|.|TRBV7-2|TRBD2
CASSLKISGGAVSHEQFF
TGTGCCAGCAGCTTAAAGATTAGCGGGGGGGCCGTTAGTCATGAGCAGTTCTTC
>TRBJ1-1|few|TRBV5-1|.
CASSLATMNTEAFF
TGCGCCAGCAGCTTGGCGACCATGAACACTGAAGCTTTCTTT
>TRBJ2-1|.|TRBV4-3|.
CASSQDAQPGTTEQFF
TGCGCCAGCAGCCAAGACGCCCAGCCGGGTACAACAGAGCAGTTCTTC
>TRBJ2-1|.|TRBV18|TRBD1
CASSPTGTGVEQFF
TGTGCCAGCTCACCAACCGGGACAGGGGTCGAGCAGTTCTTC
>TRBJ1-2|.|TRBV15|.
CATSRVDWNGYTF
TGTGCCACCAGCAGAGTCGACTGGAATGGCTACACCTTC
>TRBJ1-1|.|TRBV5-1|.
CASSLGRNTEAFF
TGCGCCAGCAGCTTGGGACGGAACACTGAAGCTTTCTTT
>TRBJ2-1|.|TRBV6-5|TRBD2
CASLAGGSYNEQFF
TGTGCCAGTTTAGCGGGGGGTAGTTACAATGAGCAGTTCTTC
>TRBJ2-7|.|TRBV11-2|.
CASRGAAGVNEQYF
TGTGCCAGCAGGGGGGCGGCCGGGGTTAACGAGCAGTACTTC
>TRBJ1-1|few|TRBV21-1|.
CASTRDGGGTEAFF
TGTGCCAGCACCCGAGATGGGGGTGGTACTGAAGCTTTCTTT
>TRBJ2-7|.|TRBV23-1|TRBD1
CARKPGQTLQQYF
TGCGCCAGAAAGCCGGGACAGACTTTGCAGCAGTACTTC
>TRBJ1-3|.|TRBV29-1|.
CSVGISGNTIYF
TGCAGCGTTGGAATTTCGGGAAACACCATATATTTT